These 18 T cell receptor beta chains originate from one sample sequenced in a study of blood T cell repertoires in COVID-19. Clones were read by immunoSEQ multiplex PCR, and TCRdb kept only the in-frame ones, dropping some. The sample gives roughly 180,000 clones, 88% of which show up once; 3.5% to 5% is in the top ten. Material for sequencing was peripheral blood. These receptors all stem from a woman younger than 45 with acute or convalescent COVID-19.

The V call is TRBV10-3, the J call TRBJ2-3, with 11 bases aligning to TRBD2. J lost 11 bases, V lost 3 bases, and 1 base had no gene match. Germline V CDR1 and CDR2: ENHRY, SYGVKD. The CDR3 has 12 residues. CDR3 DNA sequence: TGTGCCATCAGTGAAGGGACTAGCGGGCAGTATTTT. This encodes CAISEGTSGQYF.

CDR3 DNA sequence: TGCAGTGCTCCCCGGGGGGAGCAGTTCTTC. Translating it yields CSAPRGEQFF. The rearrangement uses TRBV20-1 and TRBJ2-1, with D perhaps matching TRBD2 (6 bases). V was trimmed by 5 bases and J by 10 bases, leaving 9 bases between them. Germline V gene sequence: CDR1 DFQATT, CDR2 SNEGSKA (reference sequence). The CDR3 is 10 amino acids.

This chain links TRBV19 with TRBJ2-5, with D perhaps TRBD2 (6 bases). The CDR3 sequence is 14 residues long. Germline CDR1 LNHDA, CDR2 SQIVND (reference sequence). Trimming removed 4 bases at V and 5 bases at J, with 14 bases between. The CDR3 spells CASSTREVQETQYF. In DNA form, the CDR3 reads TGTGCCAGTAGTACCAGGGAGGTGCAGGAGACCCAGTACTTC.

This rearrangement joins TRBV5-1 to TRBJ1-4, with 7 bases aligning to TRBD1. This CDR3 region has 16 residues. The germline gives CDR1 SGHRS, CDR2 YFSETQ. After removal of 4 bases from V and 6 bases from J, the junction contained 12 bases not matched to a gene. Written as DNA, the CDR3 is TGCGCCAGCAGCCAGGGGGTTTCCACCGGAGATGAAAAACTGTTTTTT. As protein: CASSQGVSTGDEKLFF.

This rearrangement joins TRBV3-1 (or the pseudogene TRBV3-2) to TRBJ2-1; 8 bases match TRBD2. With V trimmed by 5 bases and J by 7 bases, 4 bases remained unmatched. The germline V gene encodes CDR1 LGHDT and CDR2 YNNKEL (reference sequence). This CDR3 is 13 amino acids long. DNA of the CDR3: TGTGCCAGCAGCATACTAGCGGCGAATGAGCAGTTCTTC. It codes for CASSILAANEQFF.

CDR3 residues: CASSLWEGSTDTQYF. CDR3 nucleotides: TGTGCCAGCAGTTTATGGGAGGGCAGCACAGATACGCAGTATTTT. The chain employs TRBV28 and TRBJ2-3, with D tentatively TRBD2 (6 bases). The CDR3 extends over 15 amino acids. The ends were cut back, 0 bases at V and 0 bases at J, with 7 bases in the middle. Germline CDR1 reads MDHEN; CDR2 reads SYDVKM.

The V and J genes are TRBV4-2 and TRBJ2-7; D is possibly TRBD2 (6 bases). Looked up from germline, CDR1 is LGHNA and CDR2 is YNFKEQ. The CDR3 sequence is 15 residues long. Trimming stripped 1 base from V and 1 base from J, with 11 bases between. The CDR3 sequence: CASSQAIGGSYEQYF. CDR3 bases: TGTGCCAGCAGCCAAGCCATCGGGGGATCCTACGAGCAGTACTTC.

V gene TRBV7-2 combines with J gene TRBJ2-7, with D maybe TRBD2 (5 bases). The CDR3 runs to 15 residues. From germline, CDR1 is SGHTA and CDR2 FQGNSA. Trimming shortened V by 2 bases and J by 0 bases, and 11 bases separated the two germline ends. The DNA of the CDR3 is TGTGCCAGCAGCTTAAGGAGGTCCAGCTCCTACGAGCAGTACTTC. Protein product: CASSLRRSSSYEQYF.

The V gene is TRBV9, the J gene TRBJ2-5; the D gene is possibly TRBD2 (6 bases). Germline CDR1 is SGDLS and CDR2 is YYNGEE. This CDR3 is 14 amino acids long. Trimming removed 3 bases at V and 0 bases at J, with 9 bases between. The CDR3 protein is CASSAAGYQETQYF. The CDR3 bases are TGTGCCAGCAGCGCCGCGGGATACCAAGAGACCCAGTACTTC. The full variable domain, rest sourced from reference TRBV9 and TRBJ2-5, is DSGVTQTPKHLITATGQRVTLRCSPRSGDLSVYWYQQSLDQGLQFLIQYYNGEERAKGNILERFSAQQFPDLHSELNLSSLELGDSALYFCASSAAGYQETQYFGPGTRLLVL.

The rearrangement uses TRBV16 and TRBJ1-2, with TRBD1 matching over 7 bases. Per the germline V gene, CDR1 is KGHSY and CDR2 is FQNENV. The CDR3 spans 16 residues. V was clipped by 0 bases and J by 8 bases; unmatched bases: 12. CDR3 nucleotide sequence: TGTGCCAGCAGCCAATCGCCCGGGACAGCCCGAGGGGGCTACACCTTC. This gives the protein CASSQSPGTARGGYTF.

The J gene is TRBJ1-1, the V gene TRBV2; TRBD1 is a possible D gene (6 bases). There are 14 residues in the CDR3. Per germline, CDR1 SNHLY and CDR2 FYNNEI. The ends were cut back, 3 bases at V and 4 bases at J, with 12 bases in the middle. The CDR3 sequence: CASSDLRGGTEAFF. In nucleotides, the CDR3 is TGTGCCAGCAGTGACTTAAGGGGGGGCACTGAAGCTTTCTTT.

The chain has TRBV5-4 and TRBJ1-6; unclear D gene. This CDR3 has 13 residues. V lost 3 bases and J 7 bases, leaving 8 bases between the germline ends. Per the germline V gene, CDR1 is SGHNT and CDR2 is YYREEE (reference sequence). CDR3 sequence: CASSSIPNSPLHF. DNA of the CDR3: TGTGCCAGCAGCTCTATCCCGAATTCACCCCTCCACTTT.

This clone appeared a single time. The chain is built from TRBV7-2 and TRBJ2-2; no reliable D call. Germline CDR1 and CDR2: SGHTA and FQGNSA. The CDR3 extends over 13 amino acids. With 3 bases removed from V and 4 bases from J, the gap between germline ends came to 6 bases. CDR3 residues: CASSFYPTGELFF. The CDR3 DNA follows: TGTGCCAGCAGCTTTTATCCCACCGGGGAGCTGTTTTTT.

This chain links TRBV7-2 with TRBJ1-3; D is uncertain. There are 13 residues in the CDR3. V was shortened by 3 bases and J by 6 bases, with 9 bases between the two germline ends. The V gene's germline CDR1 is SGHTA and CDR2 FQGNSA. CDR3 nucleotides: TGTGCCAGCAGCTTTCACACCCAAAACACCATATATTTT. It yields the protein CASSFHTQNTIYF.

For this clone: A read error may account for a junction end that differs from germline. The chain carries TRBV30 and TRBJ1-1; no firm D call. The germline V gene encodes CDR1 GTSNPN and CDR2 SVGIG (reference sequence). This CDR3 is 10 amino acids long. The CDR3 DNA is TGTGCCTGGGGTGTCAGTGAAGCTTTCTTT. As protein: CAWGVSEAFF.

The chain is built from TRBV28 and TRBJ1-1; D is possibly TRBD1 (5 bases). Germline lookup yields CDR1 MDHEN and CDR2 SYDVKM. The CDR3 has 15 amino acids. V was clipped by 2 bases and J by 4 bases, with 14 bases between them. The CDR3 DNA follows: TGTGCCAGCAGTTTACCCGGCAGGGCTAGCACTGAAGCTTTCTTT. This translates into CASSLPGRASTEAFF.

The chain joins TRBV28 to TRBJ1-1, with D hard to call. Trimming left V 5 bases short and J 2 bases short, with 12 bases between. This CDR3 comprises 14 residues. Germline CDR1 MDHEN, CDR2 SYDVKM. DNA for the CDR3: TGTGCCAGCAGTCCCCCGCGGGGTAACACTGAAGCTTTCTTT. Translated: CASSPPRGNTEAFF.

The V and J genes are TRBV5-1 and TRBJ1-1, with D hard to call. V dropped 0 bases and J dropped 3 bases, with 15 bases sitting between them. Germline-derived CDR1 and CDR2 are SGHRS and YFSETQ. This CDR3 has 16 residues. The DNA of the CDR3 is TGCGCCAGCAGCTTGGCCATGGGCCTGGGAGACACTGAAGCTTTCTTT. Encoded protein: CASSLAMGLGDTEAFF.